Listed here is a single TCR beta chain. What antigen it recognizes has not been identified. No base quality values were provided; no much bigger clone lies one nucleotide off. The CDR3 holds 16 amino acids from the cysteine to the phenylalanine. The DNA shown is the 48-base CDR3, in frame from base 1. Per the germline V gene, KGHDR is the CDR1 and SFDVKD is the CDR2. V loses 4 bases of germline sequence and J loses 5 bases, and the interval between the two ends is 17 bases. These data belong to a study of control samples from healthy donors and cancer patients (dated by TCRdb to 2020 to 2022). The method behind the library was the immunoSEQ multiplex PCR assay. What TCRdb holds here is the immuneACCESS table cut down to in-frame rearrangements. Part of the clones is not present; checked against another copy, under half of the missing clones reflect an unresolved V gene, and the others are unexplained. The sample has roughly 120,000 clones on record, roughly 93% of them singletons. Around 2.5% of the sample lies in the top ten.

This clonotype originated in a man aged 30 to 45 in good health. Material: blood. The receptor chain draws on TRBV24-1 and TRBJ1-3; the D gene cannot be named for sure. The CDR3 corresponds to CATSDPDPNPRNTIYF. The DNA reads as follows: TGTGCCACCAGTGACCCCGACCCGAATCCCCGAAACACCATATATTTT.